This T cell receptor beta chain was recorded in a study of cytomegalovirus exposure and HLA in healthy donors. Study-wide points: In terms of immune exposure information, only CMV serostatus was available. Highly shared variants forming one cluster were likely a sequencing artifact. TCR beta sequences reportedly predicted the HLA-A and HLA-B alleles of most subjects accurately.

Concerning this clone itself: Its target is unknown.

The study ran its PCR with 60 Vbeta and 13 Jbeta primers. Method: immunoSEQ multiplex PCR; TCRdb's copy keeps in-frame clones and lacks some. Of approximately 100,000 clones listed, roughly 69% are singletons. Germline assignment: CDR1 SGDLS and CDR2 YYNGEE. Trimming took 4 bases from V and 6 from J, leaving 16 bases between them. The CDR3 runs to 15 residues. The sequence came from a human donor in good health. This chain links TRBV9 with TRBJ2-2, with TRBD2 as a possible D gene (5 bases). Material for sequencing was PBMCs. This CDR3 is CASSPMTKAAGELFF. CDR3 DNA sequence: TGTGCCAGCAGCCCAATGACTAAGGCCGCCGGGGAGCTGTTTTTT.